The T cell receptor beta chain described here comes from a study of early T cells in non-severe SARS-CoV-2 infection. Study-level information: RNA in bulk from unsorted whole blood was sequenced, and chains were unpaired.

Broader study findings: Matching results from VDJdb favored anti-spike CD8 responses, leaving private and CD4 specificities undetected.

Turning to this clonotype: The antigen is undetermined.

The TCR library protocol attached unique molecular identifiers to the individual cDNA molecules. TCRdb called the 5' RACE reads again in MiXCR, with one record for every CDR3 protein. Counted here are under 85,000 distinct CDR3 sequences, about 11% occurring once; the ten biggest clones make up roughly 7%. The specimen was whole blood. The sequence came from an adult who was a healthcare worker with PCR-confirmed SARS-CoV-2 infection or an uninfected control (not recorded which).

The CDR3 region has the DNA TGTGCCAGCAGTCCCGGACAGGGGGTTACCGGGGAGCTGTTTTTT. It encodes CASSPGQGVTGELFF. The chain uses TRBV6-5 and TRBJ2-2; 10 positions match TRBD1. CDR1 and CDR2 from the germline V gene are MNHEY and SVGAGI. Trimming cost V 5 bases and J 5 bases; bases outside gene matches: 5. CDR3 length: 15 residues.